Listed below are T cell receptor beta chains from one sample, sequenced in a study of T cell responses to AZD1222 COVID-19 vaccine. This table comes from immunoSEQ multiplex PCR, and its TCRdb copy is limited to in-frame clones, with some not included. The table has 180,000 or so clones, around 90% seen once. The sample consisted of peripheral blood, taken 28 days after the second AZD1222 dose. These receptors all come from an adult who received the AZD1222 COVID-19 vaccine. Each CDR3 is given with its conserved first and last residue. D genes are given only for firm matches.

CDR3	J	V	D
CASSPNRDEQYF	TRBJ2-7	TRBV7-3	NA
CASSPRREDGYTF	TRBJ1-2	TRBV18	NA
CASSARRQSGYTF	TRBJ1-2	TRBV6-2/TRBV6-3	NA
CASSHGAWAGAGELFF	TRBJ2-2	TRBV3-1/TRBV3-2	TRBD2
CASKGGNQPQHF	TRBJ1-5	TRBV6-5	NA
CASSLSGGAIYNEQFF	TRBJ2-1	TRBV11-2	NA
CSLGQGPSGGGYTF	TRBJ1-2	TRBV29-1	TRBD1
CASSRTTGGQPQHF	TRBJ1-5	TRBV7-8	NA
CSVGQGAYEQYF	TRBJ2-7	TRBV29-1	TRBD1
CASSGAGTLVTNQPQHF	TRBJ1-5	TRBV19	NA
CASSGSVSGATYEQYF	TRBJ2-7	TRBV19	NA
CASRETGPNQPQHF	TRBJ1-5	TRBV2	NA
CASSSMQGYYGYTF	TRBJ1-2	TRBV7-8	NA
CAWSAGQGLGNEQFF	TRBJ2-1	TRBV30	TRBD1
CASSQDQNGQGASKQYF	TRBJ2-7	TRBV4-2	TRBD1
CASSAIGLAGGDTQYF	TRBJ2-3	TRBV7-2	TRBD2
CASSEVRGNQPQHF	TRBJ1-5	TRBV2	NA
CASSLAGIQETQYF	TRBJ2-5	TRBV5-1	NA
CASSPVSGTSPRGFF	TRBJ2-1	TRBV3-1/TRBV3-2	TRBD2
CAISEKGMGNNEQFF	TRBJ2-1	TRBV10-3	NA
CASSTGTSGGIGTDTQYF	TRBJ2-3	TRBV5-4	TRBD2
CASSRGLAGAGGEQYF	TRBJ2-7	TRBV5-6	TRBD2
CASSLGTFSTDTQYF	TRBJ2-3	TRBV5-1	NA
CASSSGLVGEQYF	TRBJ2-7	TRBV7-3	TRBD2
CASSYASAAPYAFF	TRBJ1-1	TRBV6-2/TRBV6-3	NA
CASSQVGGDQPQHF	TRBJ1-5	TRBV4-3	NA
CASSLDGGRSADTQYF	TRBJ2-3	TRBV5-1	NA
CSVEGLAETQYF	TRBJ2-5	TRBV29-1	NA
CASSFNPRRIWQPQHF	TRBJ1-5	TRBV10-1	NA
CASNPSSYEQYF	TRBJ2-7	TRBV6-5	NA
CAIIGTGGVYGYTF	TRBJ1-2	TRBV10-3	TRBD1
CATQAQGNQPQHF	TRBJ1-5	TRBV10-3	TRBD1
CASSFPRLAKNIQYF	TRBJ2-4	TRBV5-8	NA
CASSDHTSASKNIQYF	TRBJ2-4	TRBV6-4	NA
CASKTYNEQFF	TRBJ2-1	TRBV6-6	NA
CASSSDGQGYYSPLHF	TRBJ1-6	TRBV6-5	TRBD1
CASSLAQGGGEQYF	TRBJ2-7	TRBV5-1	NA
CASSPPGGILGGYTF	TRBJ1-2	TRBV18	NA
CAGTNTEAFF	TRBJ1-1	TRBV30	NA
CASSEDRGRETQYF	TRBJ2-5	TRBV2	TRBD1
CASSSTVNEKLFF	TRBJ1-4	TRBV12-3/TRBV12-4	NA
CASSPDRERGYTF	TRBJ1-2	TRBV5-1	TRBD1
CASSESVLGTQYF	TRBJ2-5	TRBV10-1	NA
CASSRTGDGYTF	TRBJ1-2	TRBV6-5	TRBD1
CASSQVTSGQETQYF	TRBJ2-5	TRBV4-1	TRBD2
CASSLQGFSTDTQYF	TRBJ2-3	TRBV7-6	NA
CASSRGTESNEKLFF	TRBJ1-4	TRBV9	TRBD1
CASSQRTGELFF	TRBJ2-2	TRBV3-1/TRBV3-2	NA
CASSKVGDRVSYNEQFF	TRBJ2-1	TRBV21-1	NA
CASSQDRSSRVGDNEQFF	TRBJ2-1	TRBV4-3	NA
CASSPPGLAGEPYNEQFF	TRBJ2-1	TRBV11-2	TRBD2
CASSNPGDPATNEKLFF	TRBJ1-4	TRBV19	NA